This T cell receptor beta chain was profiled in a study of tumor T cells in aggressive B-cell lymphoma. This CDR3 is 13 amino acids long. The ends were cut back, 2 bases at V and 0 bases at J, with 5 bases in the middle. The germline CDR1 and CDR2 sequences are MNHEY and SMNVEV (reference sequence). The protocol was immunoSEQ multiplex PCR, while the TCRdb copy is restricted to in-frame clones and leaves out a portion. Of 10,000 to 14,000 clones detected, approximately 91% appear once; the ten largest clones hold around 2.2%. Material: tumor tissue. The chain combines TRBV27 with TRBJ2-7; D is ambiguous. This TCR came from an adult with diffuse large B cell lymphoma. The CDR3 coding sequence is TGTGCCAGCAGTTTACACAGCTCCTACGAGCAGTACTTC. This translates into CASSLHSSYEQYF.